A selection of T cell receptor beta chains follows, all from one sample in a study of blood T cell repertoires in COVID-19. Sequencing was performed with immunoSEQ multiplex PCR; in TCRdb, only in-frame clones are kept and a portion is missing. The sample holds over 40,000 clones, around four fifths seen once. Material: peripheral blood. Every receptor here comes from a human donor in a cohort sampled during active COVID-19. Both conserved end residues are part of each CDR3. Fields, in order: V gene, CDR3 protein.

v_call: TRBV7-9
cdr3_aa: CASSLNTGAGDPGRFF

v_call: TRBV19
cdr3_aa: CASSIGTYPSPLHF

v_call: TRBV6-4
cdr3_aa: CASSAAPGNTEAFF

v_call: TRBV2
cdr3_aa: CASSWRQGNTEAFF

v_call: TRBV12-3/TRBV12-4
cdr3_aa: CASRQGEGNTIYF

v_call: TRBV7-8
cdr3_aa: CASSLALAERSISGANVLTF

v_call: TRBV7-3
cdr3_aa: CASSGGGQGADTQYF

v_call: TRBV5-4
cdr3_aa: CASSPDRGYGYTF

v_call: TRBV18
cdr3_aa: CASSPHKTSEVPDTQYF

v_call: TRBV5-1
cdr3_aa: CASSLRTGGGGSSYNEQFF

v_call: TRBV5-5
cdr3_aa: CASSPGSQETQYF

v_call: TRBV10-2
cdr3_aa: CASMAIYNSPLHF

v_call: TRBV4-3
cdr3_aa: CASSQEVIRVDGYTF

v_call: TRBV11-2
cdr3_aa: CASSLVRGSSYNEQFF

v_call: TRBV21-1
cdr3_aa: CASTPGRGNEQFF

v_call: TRBV10-3
cdr3_aa: CAISTGLGDFGELFF

v_call: TRBV29-1
cdr3_aa: CSVRGTNEQYF

v_call: TRBV5-1
cdr3_aa: CASELGRGETQYF

v_call: TRBV5-1
cdr3_aa: CASSLKQRAGRTDTQYF

v_call: TRBV5-1
cdr3_aa: CASGLRDEQFF

v_call: TRBV5-1
cdr3_aa: CASSLQGPGELFF

v_call: TRBV30
cdr3_aa: CAWTLQWGYTF

v_call: TRBV25-1
cdr3_aa: CASSEYKGQGGEKLFF

v_call: TRBV9
cdr3_aa: CASSVGGTRGQEQYF

v_call: TRBV27
cdr3_aa: CASSLGRASYEQYF

v_call: TRBV18
cdr3_aa: CATRQGSETQYF

v_call: TRBV16
cdr3_aa: CASSQGNPYEQYF

v_call: TRBV4-2
cdr3_aa: CASSQDRARNYGYTF

v_call: TRBV7-9
cdr3_aa: CAGGGAQDTQYF

v_call: TRBV9
cdr3_aa: CASSVSGTGAGELFF

v_call: TRBV19
cdr3_aa: CASNKGQFASYNEQFF

v_call: TRBV7-9
cdr3_aa: CASSNPRTTGGAGYGYTF